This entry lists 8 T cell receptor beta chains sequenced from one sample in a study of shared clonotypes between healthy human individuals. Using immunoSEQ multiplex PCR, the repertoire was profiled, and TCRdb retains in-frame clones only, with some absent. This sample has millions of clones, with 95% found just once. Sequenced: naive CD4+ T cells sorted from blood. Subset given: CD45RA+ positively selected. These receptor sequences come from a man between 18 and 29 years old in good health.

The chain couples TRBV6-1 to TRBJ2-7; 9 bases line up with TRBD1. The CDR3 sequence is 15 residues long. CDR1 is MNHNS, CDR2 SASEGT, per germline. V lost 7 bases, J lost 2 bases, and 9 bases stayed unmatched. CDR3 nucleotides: TGTGCCAGCAACGGGCTAAACAGGGGGCCCTACGAGCAGTACTTC. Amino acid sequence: CASNGLNRGPYEQYF.

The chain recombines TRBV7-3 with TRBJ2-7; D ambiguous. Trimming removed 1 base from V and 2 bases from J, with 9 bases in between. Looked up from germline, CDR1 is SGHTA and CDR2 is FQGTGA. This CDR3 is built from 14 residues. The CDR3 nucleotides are TGTGCCAGCAGCTTAAGGTACAGACCCTACGAGCAGTACTTC. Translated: CASSLRYRPYEQYF.

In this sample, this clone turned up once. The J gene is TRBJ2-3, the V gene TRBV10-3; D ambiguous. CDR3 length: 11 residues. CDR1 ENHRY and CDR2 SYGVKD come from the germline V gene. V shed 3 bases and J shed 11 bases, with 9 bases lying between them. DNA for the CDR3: TGTGCCATCAGTGAACGCGGAAAGCAGTATTTT. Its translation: CAISERGKQYF.

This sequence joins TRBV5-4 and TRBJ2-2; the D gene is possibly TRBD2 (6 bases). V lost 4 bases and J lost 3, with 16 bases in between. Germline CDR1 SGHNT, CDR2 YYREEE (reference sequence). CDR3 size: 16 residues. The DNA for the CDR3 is TGTGCCAGCAGCCACGGAGGGCAAGAGTACACCGGGGAGCTGTTTTTT. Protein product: CASSHGGQEYTGELFF.

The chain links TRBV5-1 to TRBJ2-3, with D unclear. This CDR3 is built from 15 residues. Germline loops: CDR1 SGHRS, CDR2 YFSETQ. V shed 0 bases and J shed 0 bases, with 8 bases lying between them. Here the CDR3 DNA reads TGCGCCAGCAGCTTGGCGGGCTTTAGCACAGATACGCAGTATTTT. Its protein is CASSLAGFSTDTQYF.

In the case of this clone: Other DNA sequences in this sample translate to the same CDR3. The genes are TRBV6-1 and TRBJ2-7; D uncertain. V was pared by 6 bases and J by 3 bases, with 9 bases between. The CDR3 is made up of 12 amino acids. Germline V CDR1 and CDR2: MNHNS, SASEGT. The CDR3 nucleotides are TGTGCCAGCAGCGGTGGAAGCTACGAGCAGTACTTC. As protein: CASSGGSYEQYF.

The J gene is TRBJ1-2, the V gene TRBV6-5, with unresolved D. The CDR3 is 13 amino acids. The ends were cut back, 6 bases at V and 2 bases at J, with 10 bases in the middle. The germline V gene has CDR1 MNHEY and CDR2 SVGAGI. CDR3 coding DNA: TGTGCCAGCAGAGATGGGAGAAACTATGGCTACACCTTC. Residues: CASRDGRNYGYTF.

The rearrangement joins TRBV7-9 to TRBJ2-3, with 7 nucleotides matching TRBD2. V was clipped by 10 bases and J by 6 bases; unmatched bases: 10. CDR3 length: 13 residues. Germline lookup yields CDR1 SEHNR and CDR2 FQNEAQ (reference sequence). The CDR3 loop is CATKGGSRDTQYF. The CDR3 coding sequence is TGTGCCACCAAAGGCGGGAGCCGGGATACGCAGTATTTT.